The present entry profiles one TCR beta chain with its context. Its antigen is unidentified. The record originates from a study of persistence of HIV-infected CD4 T cells. Study background: Isolated cells were CMV- and HIV-1 Gag-responding CD4+ T cells. Notes on the study in general: Antigen-responding cells were enriched for degenerate expanded CDR3beta sequences.

The immunoSEQ assay was version 4, run in survey mode. The repertoire was sequenced with immunoSEQ multiplex PCR; TCRdb's copy has only in-frame clones and lacks some. The sample holds 40,000 to 55,000 clones, 70% to 80% seen once. Cells were stimulated with CMV-infected fibroblast lysates at 10 ug/mL. CD40L-negative CD69-negative CD45RO-high memory CD4+ T cells were sorted as populations depleted of antigen-responding cells. The sequence was obtained from an adult man with HIV who was CMV-seropositive. Material: CD4+ T cells sorted from PBMCs after approximately 19-hour stimulation, obtained from a patient who received antiretroviral therapy.

The CDR3 here is CASSSGTDSTDTQYF. CDR3 nucleotide sequence: TGTGCCAGCAGCTCCGGGACAGATAGCACAGATACGCAGTATTTT. V usage is TRBV11-3 and J usage is TRBJ2-3; 7 nucleotides match TRBD1. Germline V gene sequence: CDR1 SGHNT, CDR2 YENEEA. The length of the CDR3 is 15 residues. Losses at the gene ends were 4 bases for V and 0 bases for J; bases not matched to a gene: 4.